The T cell receptor (beta chain) under discussion was sequenced for a study of glioma-infiltrating T cells. Concerning this clonotype itself: Its antigen is as yet unknown.

TCR alpha and beta CDR3 regions were amplified from RNA using iRepertoire nested multiplex PCR. Input was roughly 100-450 ng of tissue mRNA or PBMC total RNA. Each CDR3 protein gets one entry after TCRdb re-called the multiplex PCR reads with MiXCR. Of more than 100,000 distinct CDR3 sequences in the sample, roughly 30% were seen once. Study results and limitations: Very few CDR3 sequences were shared between tissue and blood. Non-neoplastic patients had below-expected tissue-blood divergence, while all gliomas exceeded expectation.

This receptor was taken from a human donor with low-grade glioma or glioblastoma, undergoing nonglioma brain surgery, or in good health (not recorded which). The sample consisted of glioma tissue, nonneoplastic brain tissue, or PBMCs (not recorded which).

CDR3 loop: CASSQGDRGRTGELFF. CDR3 sequence (DNA): TGTGCCAGCAGCCAAGGGGACAGGGGAAGAACCGGGGAGCTGTTTTTT. V is TRBV4-2 and J is TRBJ2-2; TRBD1 matches 10 bases. The ends lost 1 base at V and 5 bases at J; junction bases unmatched: 4. The CDR3 contains 16 residues. CDR1 LGHNA and CDR2 YNFKEQ come from the germline V gene.